These 4 T cell receptor beta chains originate from one sample sequenced in a study of OX40 agonist ivuxolimab in advanced cancers. The library was obtained by the immunoSEQ multiplex PCR assay. This is the immuneACCESS table as TCRdb keeps it, with only in-frame sequences that have V and J called. A part of the clones is gone; compared with another copy, unresolved V genes explain less than half, and the rest is unexplained. This sample has about 71,000 clones in its table, and roughly 81% of those were observed once. Clones ranked in the top ten supply around 5% of the sample. Material: CD4+ or CD8+ T cells sorted from blood, obtained in a trial of the OX40 agonist ivuxolimab. The receptors here all came from an adult with an advanced solid tumor such as melanoma, head and neck, liver or kidney cancer.

This clone has just a few counts. CDR3 sequence (DNA): TGTGCCAGCAGGTTACAGGGTAACGAGCAGTACTTC. This encodes CASRLQGNEQYF. V is TRBV6-5 and J is TRBJ2-7; tentative D call: TRBD1 (6 bases). The length of the CDR3 is 12 residues. Germline CDR1 and CDR2: MNHEY and SVGAGI. V was cut by 6 bases and J by 5 bases, with 11 bases left in between.

As concerns this clone: This CDR3 is also generated by other DNA sequences in the sample. This rearrangement joins TRBV5-4 to TRBJ2-1; the match to TRBD2 covers 11 bases. Losses at the gene ends were 2 bases for V and 4 bases for J; bases not matched to a gene: 2. In germline, CDR1 is SGHNT, CDR2 YYREEE (reference sequence). There are 15 residues in the CDR3. The CDR3 spells CASSFSGGAYNEQFF. For the CDR3, the DNA is TGTGCCAGCAGCTTTAGCGGGGGGGCTTACAATGAGCAGTTCTTC.

V and J are TRBV5-4 and TRBJ1-2; the D gene is possibly TRBD1 (6 bases). V lost 1 base and J 10 bases, leaving 11 bases between the germline ends. Germline V gene data show CDR1 as SGHNT and CDR2 as YYREEE (reference sequence). This CDR3 has 12 amino acids. The DNA for the CDR3 is TGTGCCAGCAGCTTGACAGGGACTGACTACACCTTC. It is translated as CASSLTGTDYTF.

The V and J genes are TRBV7-5 and TRBJ2-3; the table's D call, TRBD2, was not checked against the DNA. TRBV7-5 is a known pseudogene. The CDR3 loop spans 16 amino acids. The chain's CDR3 is CVRSSGLAGSTDTQYF. The DNA for the CDR3 is TGTGTCAGAAGCTCTGGACTAGCGGGGAGCACAGATACGCAGTATTTT.